The 22 T cell receptor beta chains reported below all come from one sample, sequenced in a study of blood T cell repertoires in COVID-19. Data came from immunoSEQ multiplex PCR; TCRdb stores just in-frame clones and leaves some out. Of approximately 100,000 clones in the sample, 70% to 90% were seen once. The specimen was peripheral blood. Source of these receptors: a woman in her fifties or sixties with acute or convalescent COVID-19.

J is TRBJ1-4 and V is TRBV23-1; D is perhaps TRBD1 (5 bases). TRBV23-1 is filed as an ORF, its function uncertain. The CDR3 has 12 amino acids. V dropped 4 bases and J dropped 10 bases, with 10 bases sitting between them. The CDR3 DNA reads TGCGCCAGCAGTCTCAGGGTGGGAAAACTGTTTTTT. This gives the protein CASSLRVGKLFF.

This clone has just one count. The chain combines TRBV19 with TRBJ1-5; possibly TRBD1 for D (5 bases). Deletions cut 6 bases from V and 6 bases from J, with 12 bases between. This CDR3 has 13 amino acids. CDR1 and CDR2 (germline): LNHDA, SQIVND (reference sequence). The CDR3 reads CASRKSQGQPQHF. CDR3 DNA: TGTGCCAGTAGAAAATCGCAGGGTCAGCCCCAGCATTTT.

This clone was seen just once. The rearrangement joins TRBV3-1 (or the pseudogene TRBV3-2) to TRBJ1-1; 10 bases are shared with TRBD1. Trimming at V came to 7 bases and at J to 5 bases, leaving 7 bases not matched to a gene. This CDR3 contains 14 residues. Per germline, CDR1 LGHDT and CDR2 YNNKEL (reference sequence). The CDR3 region is CASTHRTGGTEAFF. The CDR3 bases are TGTGCCAGCACCCACCGGACAGGGGGGACTGAAGCTTTCTTT.

This rearrangement joins TRBV9 to TRBJ1-1; D uncertain. The V end lost 0 bases, the J end lost 3 bases, and 6 bases lay between the germline ends. Per germline, CDR1 SGDLS and CDR2 YYNGEE. The CDR3 loop spans 13 amino acids. The CDR3, as DNA: TGTGCCAGCAGCGTAGAACTGTACACTGAAGCTTTCTTT. It encodes CASSVELYTEAFF. The full variable domain, its missing parts supplied by reference TRBV9 and TRBJ1-1, is DSGVTQTPKHLITATGQRVTLRCSPRSGDLSVYWYQQSLDQGLQFLIQYYNGEERAKGNILERFSAQQFPDLHSELNLSSLELGDSALYFCASSVELYTEAFFGQGTRLTVV.

The DNA for the CDR3 is TGTGCCAGCAGTTTTCGGACAGTTAACACCGGGGAGCTGTTTTTT. Encoded protein: CASSFRTVNTGELFF. The J gene is TRBJ2-2, the V gene TRBV27, with a possible D match to TRBD1 (6 bases). CDR3 length equals 15 residues. Trimming removed 3 bases from V and 2 bases from J, with 10 bases in between. Germline-derived CDR1 and CDR2 are MNHEY and SMNVEV (reference sequence).

The V call is TRBV7-9, the J call TRBJ1-4; no clear D gene. Germline V gene data show CDR1 as SEHNR and CDR2 as FQNEAQ (reference sequence). Between the trimmed V and J ends, which lost 1 base and 1 base, there was a span of 16 bases. The CDR3 runs 18 residues. Here the CDR3 reads CASSLGLKTDGTNEKLFF. In nucleotides, the CDR3 is TGTGCCAGCAGCTTAGGGTTAAAGACTGATGGAACTAATGAAAAACTGTTTTTT.

The chain links TRBV27 to TRBJ1-2, with 7 bases identical to TRBD1. The ends lost 6 bases at V and 8 bases at J; junction bases unmatched: 15. In germline, CDR1 is MNHEY, CDR2 SMNVEV (reference sequence). The CDR3 spans 15 residues. The CDR3: CASSEGQTFNQGYTF. The CDR3 DNA reads TGTGCCAGCAGCGAGGGACAGACCTTCAACCAGGGCTACACCTTC.

The chain uses TRBV6-2 or TRBV6-3 and TRBJ2-4; D possibly corresponds to TRBD1 (5 bases). The CDR3 spans 15 residues. V was shortened by 4 bases and J by 3 bases, with 13 bases between the two germline ends. Germline values: CDR1 MNHEY, CDR2 SVGEGT. The CDR3 is CASSFREHSKNIQYF. The CDR3 DNA reads as TGTGCCAGCAGTTTCAGGGAACACAGCAAAAACATTCAGTACTTC.

The rearrangement joins TRBV20-1 to TRBJ2-2; D unclear. V lost 5 bases and J lost 5, with 6 bases in between. CDR1 DFQATT and CDR2 SNEGSKA come from the germline V gene (reference sequence). The CDR3 has 11 amino acids. The CDR3 coding sequence is TGCAGTGCTGCTAATACCGGGGAGCTGTTTTTT. Translation: CSAANTGELFF.

This clone was counted only a few times. The chain employs TRBV30 and TRBJ1-1; 7 bases match TRBD1. Looked up from germline, CDR1 is GTSNPN and CDR2 is SVGIG (reference sequence). With V trimmed by 4 bases and J by 7 bases, 12 bases remained unmatched. CDR3 length: 14 residues. The CDR3 sequence: CAWMMTGPPNEAFF. CDR3 nucleotides: TGTGCCTGGATGATGACAGGGCCACCCAATGAAGCTTTCTTT. Full variable domain (outside the CDR3, taken from reference TRBV30 and TRBJ1-1): SQTIHQWPATLVQPVGSPLSLECTVEGTSNPNLYWYRQAAGRGLQLLFYSVGIGQISSEVPQNLSASRPQDRQFILSSKKLLLSDSGFYLCAWMMTGPPNEAFFGQGTRLTVV.

V and J are TRBV2 and TRBJ1-4; no clear D. V was clipped by 8 bases and J by 3 bases, with 10 bases between them. CDR1 is SNHLY and CDR2 is FYNNEI in the germline V gene. The CDR3 runs to 13 residues. The CDR3 sequence is CASGPPPNEKLFF. The CDR3 DNA reads as TGTGCCAGCGGCCCCCCGCCTAATGAAAAACTGTTTTTT.

This chain uses TRBV15 with TRBJ2-1, with TRBD2 matching over 8 bases. The CDR3 length is 15 residues. The ends lost 1 base at V and 7 bases at J; junction bases unmatched: 6. Looked up from germline, CDR1 is LNHNV and CDR2 is YYDKDF (reference sequence). The CDR3 loop is CATSRAGTSENEQFF. The CDR3 region has the DNA TGTGCCACCAGCAGAGCCGGGACTAGTGAAAATGAGCAGTTCTTC.

The chain carries TRBV18 and TRBJ2-5; 14 nucleotides agree with TRBD2. Germline V CDR1 and CDR2: KGHSH, LQKENI. The CDR3 length is 14 residues. V shed 6 bases, J shed 9 bases, and the junction held 6 bases outside the gene matches. The CDR3 here is CASSGTSGSMAQYF. In DNA, the CDR3 is TGTGCCAGCTCTGGGACTAGCGGGAGTATGGCCCAGTACTTC.

This chain uses TRBV19 with TRBJ2-5; the match to TRBD2 covers 9 bases. Germline lookup yields CDR1 LNHDA and CDR2 SQIVND (reference sequence). The J segment lost 9 bases and the V segment lost 3 bases, leaving 2 bases of the junction unmatched. This CDR3 has 12 residues. This CDR3 is CASSMAGGAQYF. Here the CDR3 DNA reads TGTGCCAGTAGTATGGCGGGGGGGGCCCAGTACTTC.

This chain links TRBV11-2 with TRBJ2-7; D not resolved. Trimming left V 5 bases short and J 0 bases short, with 8 bases between. The length of the CDR3 is 13 residues. Looked up from germline, CDR1 is SGHAT and CDR2 is FQNNGV. The CDR3 DNA is TGTGCCAGCAGCCCCACCAGCTCCTACGAGCAGTACTTC. Protein: CASSPTSSYEQYF. The full variable domain, with the rest looked up from reference TRBV11-2 and TRBJ2-7, is EAGVAQSPRYKIIEKRQSVAFWCNPISGHATLYWYQQILGQGPKLLIQFQNNGVVDDSQLPKDRFSAERLKGVDSTLKIQPAKLEDSAVYLCASSPTSSYEQYFGPGTRLTVT.

The chain joins TRBV2 to TRBJ2-5, with a possible D match to TRBD2 (5 bases). The length of the CDR3 is 15 residues. In germline, CDR1 is SNHLY, CDR2 FYNNEI. V was clipped by 2 bases and J by 9 bases, with 19 bases between them. The CDR3 sequence is CASSESGQTPRAQYF. The CDR3 bases are TGTGCCAGCAGTGAATCGGGCCAAACGCCGAGGGCCCAGTACTTC. Supplemented by reference TRBV2 and TRBJ2-5, the full variable domain reads EPEVTQTPSHQVTQMGQEVILRCVPISNHLYFYWYRQILGQKVEFLVSFYNNEISEKSEIFDDQFSVERPDGSNFTLKIRSTKLEDSAMYFCASSESGQTPRAQYFGPGTRLLVL.

The V and J genes are TRBV2 and TRBJ1-2; D not resolved. Germline CDR1 SNHLY, CDR2 FYNNEI. This CDR3 is built from 12 residues. V lost 6 bases and J lost 4, with 9 bases in between. The CDR3 is CASSAIPYGYTF. In DNA, the CDR3 is TGTGCCAGCAGCGCGATCCCCTATGGCTACACCTTC.

The chain joins TRBV14 to TRBJ2-7; the match to TRBD2 covers 10 bases. V lost 0 bases to trimming and J lost 3 bases; unmatched junction nucleotides: 5. The CDR3 sequence is 16 residues long. CDR1 SGHDN and CDR2 FVKESK come from the germline V gene. CDR3 sequence: CASSQDLPSGSYEQYF. In nucleotides, the CDR3 is TGTGCCAGCAGCCAAGATCTGCCTAGCGGGAGCTACGAGCAGTACTTC.

The rearrangement joins TRBV29-1 to TRBJ1-1; 8 nucleotides match TRBD1. Germline V gene data show CDR1 as SQVTM and CDR2 as ANQGSEA. With V trimmed by 8 bases and J by 11 bases, 10 bases remained unmatched. This CDR3 has 11 amino acids. The DNA of the CDR3 is TGCAGCCTGAGGGCAGGGGGCAGCGCTTTCTTT. Protein: CSLRAGGSAFF.

A word on this clone: At one end the junction does not follow the germline gene, possibly because of a read error. As DNA, the CDR3 is TGTGCTAGCAGCCCCGGGACAGGGCCAAATCAGCCCCAGCATTTT. Protein: CASSPGTGPNQPQHF. The gene calls are TRBV7-7 and TRBJ1-5, with TRBD1 matching over 9 bases. Germline CDR1 reads SSHAT; CDR2 reads FNYEAQ (reference sequence). The CDR3 sequence is 15 residues long.

The chain is built from TRBV18 and TRBJ2-3; unclear D gene. There are 17 residues in the CDR3. CDR1 is KGHSH, CDR2 LQKENI, per germline. The V and J ends lost 2 bases and 0 bases respectively, with 15 bases between them. CDR3 amino acids: CASSPVGGYPSTDTQYF. DNA of the CDR3: TGTGCCAGCTCACCAGTCGGCGGATACCCTAGCACAGATACGCAGTATTTT.

V usage is TRBV25-1 and J usage is TRBJ1-4, with 7 bases fitting TRBD1. J lost 3 bases, V lost 3 bases, and 4 bases had no gene match. CDR1 is MGHDK, CDR2 SYGVNS, per germline. The CDR3 has 15 residues. This chain's CDR3 is CASSETGFANEKLFF. CDR3 nucleotide sequence: TGTGCCAGCAGTGAGACAGGGTTCGCTAATGAAAAACTGTTTTTT.